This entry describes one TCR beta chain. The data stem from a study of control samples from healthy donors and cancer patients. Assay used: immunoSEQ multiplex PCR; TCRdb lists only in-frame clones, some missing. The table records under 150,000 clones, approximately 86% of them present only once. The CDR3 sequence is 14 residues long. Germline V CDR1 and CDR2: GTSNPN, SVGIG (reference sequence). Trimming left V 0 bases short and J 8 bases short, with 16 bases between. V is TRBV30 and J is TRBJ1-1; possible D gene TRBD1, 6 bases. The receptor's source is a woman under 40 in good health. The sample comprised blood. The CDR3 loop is CAWSVRGQGPEAFF. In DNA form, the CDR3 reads TGTGCCTGGAGTGTACGGGGCCAGGGGCCCGAAGCTTTCTTT. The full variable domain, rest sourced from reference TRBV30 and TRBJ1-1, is SQTIHQWPATLVQPVGSPLSLECTVEGTSNPNLYWYRQAAGRGLQLLFYSVGIGQISSEVPQNLSASRPQDRQFILSSKKLLLSDSGFYLCAWSVRGQGPEAFFGQGTRLTVV.